Below, one TCR beta chain is given with its context. The antigen remains undetermined. The CDR3 length is 14 residues. V dropped 4 bases and J dropped 4 bases, with 11 bases sitting between them. The germline V gene has CDR1 SGHRS and CDR2 YFSETQ. The source of the sample is a study of naive and memory T cell subsets. After the first PCR, alpha and beta chain libraries were processed separately. Overall study findings and caveats: Especially in CD8 cells, naive repertoires contained a few larger clonotypes, possibly CD45RA-re-expressing memory cells. Clonotypes are single alpha or beta chains, not paired receptors. There was no ground truth to check naive and memory subset results.

The beta constant-region primer was an equimolar mix of two oligonucleotides covering TRBC1 and TRBC2. Four rounds of PCR amplified the ligated cDNA using nested alpha and beta constant-region primers plus SP2. Ligation attached a single-stranded oligonucleotide with a 12-nucleotide UMI and the SP2 primer to the cDNA 3' end. Via MiXCR, TCRdb re-called the UMI-ligation and nested PCR reads, giving one row per CDR3 protein. The data show roughly 150,000 distinct CDR3 sequences, around 21% seen once. This TCR derives from a human donor in good health. Sequenced material: naive CD8+ T cells from blood. This rearrangement joins TRBV5-1 to TRBJ2-2; D ambiguous. CDR3 nucleotides: TGCGCCAGCAGCCGGGCATCTGGCACCGGGGAGCTGTTTTTT. This gives the protein CASSRASGTGELFF.